Shown below are 17 T cell receptor beta chains from a single sample sequenced in a study of blood T cell repertoires in COVID-19. Assay: immunoSEQ multiplex PCR; the TCRdb copy retains only in-frame clones and omits some. Of some 270,000 clones detected, 80% to 90% appear once; the ten largest clones hold approximately 3.4%. The sequenced sample was PBMCs or T cells enriched from blood (not recorded which). The origin of the receptors is a woman in her forties who had been exposed to COVID-19.

The DNA for the CDR3 is TGTGCCAGCAGTCAAGGACTGAAAAGGGGCTACACCTTC. Translation gives CASSQGLKRGYTF. The chain has TRBV12-3 or TRBV12-4 and TRBJ1-2; the D is unclear. The V end was cut by 5 bases, the J end by 8 bases, with 15 bases between. The CDR3 is 13 amino acids.

V gene TRBV19 combines with J gene TRBJ1-5, with TRBD1 identical over 9 bases. In germline, CDR1 is LNHDA, CDR2 SQIVND (reference sequence). The ends lost 5 bases at V and 4 bases at J; junction bases unmatched: 3. The CDR3 sequence is 14 residues long. CDR3 amino acids: CASSGGTGNQPQHF. In nucleotides, the CDR3 is TGTGCCAGTAGTGGAGGGACAGGGAATCAGCCCCAGCATTTT. The entire variable domain, with the rest obtained from reference TRBV19 and TRBJ1-5, is as follows: DGGITQSPKYLFRKEGQNVTLSCEQNLNHDAMYWYRQDPGQGLRLIYYSQIVNDFQKGDIAEGYSVSREKKESFPLTVTSAQKNPTAFYLCASSGGTGNQPQHFGDGTRLSIL.

This chain connects TRBV7-2 to TRBJ1-3, with 7 positions matching TRBD1. The V and J ends lost 5 bases and 0 bases, in that order; junction bases with no gene match: 4. There are 15 residues in the CDR3. Germline V gene data show CDR1 as SGHTA and CDR2 as FQGNSA. The CDR3 DNA sequence: TGTGCCAGCAGCCTGGGACAGATCTCTGGAAACACCATATATTTT. Its protein product is CASSLGQISGNTIYF.

The V call is TRBV7-9, the J call TRBJ2-7; tentatively, D is TRBD1 (6 bases). Per germline, CDR1 SEHNR and CDR2 FQNEAQ (reference sequence). V gave up 7 bases and J gave up 0 bases, with 13 bases separating them. The CDR3 extends over 14 amino acids. CDR3 protein: CASTERGSSYEQYF. The CDR3 nucleotides are TGTGCCAGCACCGAGAGGGGGTCCTCCTACGAGCAGTACTTC.

V and J are TRBV27 and TRBJ2-7; D perhaps matches TRBD1 (6 bases). Germline values: CDR1 MNHEY, CDR2 SMNVEV (reference sequence). CDR3 size: 15 residues. V lost 3 bases, J lost 6 bases, and 18 bases lay in between. The CDR3 DNA reads as TGTGCCAGCAGTTTGGGAACGACAGGCCGCACCGAGCAGTACTTC. Amino acids: CASSLGTTGRTEQYF.

This sequence joins TRBV28 and TRBJ1-3; D is perhaps TRBD1 (5 bases). This CDR3 region has 16 residues. CDR1 MDHEN and CDR2 SYDVKM come from the germline V gene. With 5 bases removed from V and 2 bases from J, the gap between germline ends came to 16 bases. The CDR3 protein is CASSEPGLRTGNTIYF. The DNA of the CDR3 is TGTGCCAGCAGTGAACCGGGACTGAGGACTGGAAACACCATATATTTT.

Remarks on this clone: The junction and the germline gene differ at one end; a read error may be behind it. The chain uses TRBV7-2 and TRBJ2-5, with a tentative D call TRBD2 (6 bases). Germline CDR1 is SGHTA and CDR2 is FQGNSA. This CDR3 region has 14 residues. This CDR3 reads CASTLDRGWETQYF. The CDR3 nucleotides read TGTGCCAGCACCTTAGACCGGGGGTGGGAGACCCAGTACTTC.

This clone was found once. The genes are TRBV28 and TRBJ2-1; TRBD2 aligns across 8 bases. The germline gives CDR1 MDHEN, CDR2 SYDVKM. The length of the CDR3 is 15 residues. Trimming removed 6 bases from V and 0 bases from J; junction bases left unmatched: 4. The CDR3: CASRTGGGSYNEQFF. CDR3 nucleotides: TGTGCCAGCAGGACCGGGGGGGGCTCCTACAATGAGCAGTTCTTC.

In the case of this clone: This is likely a read error, given that the CDR3 carries no conserved phenylalanine or tryptophan at its end. The DNA is left out, because the CDR3 cannot be placed on it with certainty; the CDR3 is given as TCRdb lists it. V usage is TRBV4-2 and J usage is TRBJ1-2; the DNA was not compared with TRBD1, the D call given in the table. The CDR3 is 14 amino acids long, termini counted. Germline V gene data show CDR1 as LGHNA and CDR2 as YNFKEQ. This chain's CDR3 is CASSQEGTGSLYFG.

This chain connects TRBV6-1 to TRBJ2-1; a weak D match, TRBD1 (7 bases). V lost 3 bases and J lost 12, with 15 bases in between. The CDR3 consists of 13 residues. Germline-derived CDR1 and CDR2 are MNHNS and SASEGT. The CDR3 spells CASSDGQAGGQFF. CDR3 nucleotides: TGTGCCAGCAGTGACGGACAGGCCGGGGGGCAGTTCTTC.

This rearrangement joins TRBV19 to TRBJ1-1; D not certain. V dropped 4 bases and J dropped 5 bases, with 20 bases sitting between them. The CDR3 runs 16 residues. CDR1 and CDR2 from the germline V gene are LNHDA and SQIVND (reference sequence). CDR3 loop: CASSTEVGILGTEAFF. The CDR3 DNA follows: TGTGCCAGTAGTACGGAGGTCGGCATTCTGGGGACTGAAGCTTTCTTT.

The V and J genes are TRBV20-1 and TRBJ2-2; TRBD2 is a possible D gene (6 bases). Between the trimmed V and J ends, which lost 3 bases and 3 bases, there was a span of 14 bases. Germline V CDR1 and CDR2: DFQATT, SNEGSKA (reference sequence). There are 15 residues in the CDR3. The CDR3 coding sequence is TGCAGTGCTAGTTCCGGGAGCTGGGACACCGGGGAGCTGTTTTTT. Amino acid sequence: CSASSGSWDTGELFF.

The chain has TRBV6-2 or TRBV6-3 and TRBJ1-1; D perhaps matches TRBD1 (5 bases). This CDR3 spans 15 amino acids. Germline V gives CDR1 MNHEY, CDR2 SVGEGT. V lost 4 bases and J lost 10, with 22 bases in between. CDR3: CASSSHTQSGGGAFF. As DNA, the CDR3 is TGTGCCAGCAGTTCCCACACCCAGTCGGGGGGTGGAGCTTTCTTT.

The CDR3 region has the DNA TGTGCCAGTAGAAAGCGGGAGGGCCATGGTGAGCAGTTCTTC. It translates to CASRKREGHGEQFF. The gene calls are TRBV19 and TRBJ2-1; 10 bases are a match to TRBD2. Germline-derived CDR1 and CDR2 are LNHDA and SQIVND (reference sequence). V lost 6 bases to trimming and J lost 9 bases; unmatched junction nucleotides: 8. This CDR3 region has 14 residues.

The genes are TRBV14 and TRBJ1-2; D is ambiguous. The CDR3 totals 14 residues. CDR1 SGHDN and CDR2 FVKESK come from the germline V gene. Trimming removed 0 bases at V and 1 base at J, with 6 bases between. The CDR3 sequence is CASSQELFNYGYTF. CDR3 bases: TGTGCCAGCAGCCAAGAACTGTTTAACTATGGCTACACCTTC.

The gene calls are TRBV24-1 and TRBJ1-5; a possible D gene is TRBD1 (5 bases). Trimming took 3 bases from V and 4 from J, leaving 9 bases between them. CDR1 is KGHDR and CDR2 is SFDVKD in the germline V gene. The CDR3 runs to 14 residues. The CDR3 coding sequence is TGTGCCACCAGTGATACGACAGTAAATCAGCCCCAGCATTTT. It encodes CATSDTTVNQPQHF.

The CDR3, as DNA: TGTGCCAGTAGTATAGGTCTTACCTACGAGCAGTACTTC. Translated, it gives CASSIGLTYEQYF. This chain links TRBV19 with TRBJ2-7; no clear D. The CDR3 extends over 13 amino acids. Per the germline V gene, CDR1 is LNHDA and CDR2 is SQIVND (reference sequence). The ends were cut back, 1 base at V and 2 bases at J, with 6 bases in the middle. Based on the CDR3 plus reference TRBV19 and TRBJ2-7, the full variable domain is DGGITQSPKYLFRKEGQNVTLSCEQNLNHDAMYWYRQDPGQGLRLIYYSQIVNDFQKGDIAEGYSVSREKKESFPLTVTSAQKNPTAFYLCASSIGLTYEQYFGPGTRLTVT.